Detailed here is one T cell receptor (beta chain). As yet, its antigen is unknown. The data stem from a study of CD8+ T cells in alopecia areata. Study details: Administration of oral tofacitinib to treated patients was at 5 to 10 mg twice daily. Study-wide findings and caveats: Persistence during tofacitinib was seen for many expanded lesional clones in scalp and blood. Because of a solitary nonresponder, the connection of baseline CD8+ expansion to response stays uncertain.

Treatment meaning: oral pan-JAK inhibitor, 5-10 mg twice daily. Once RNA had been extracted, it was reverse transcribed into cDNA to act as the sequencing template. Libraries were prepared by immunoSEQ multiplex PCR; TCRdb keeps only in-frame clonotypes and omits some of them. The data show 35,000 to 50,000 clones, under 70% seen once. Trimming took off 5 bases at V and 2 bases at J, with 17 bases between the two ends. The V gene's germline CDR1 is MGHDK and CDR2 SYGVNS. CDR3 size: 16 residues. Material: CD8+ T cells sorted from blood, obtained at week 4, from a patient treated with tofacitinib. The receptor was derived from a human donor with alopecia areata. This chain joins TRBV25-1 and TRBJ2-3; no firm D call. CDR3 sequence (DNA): TGTGCCAGCAGTTCGATCAGTCGGAGACTCACAGATACGCAGTATTTT. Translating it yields CASSSISRRLTDTQYF.